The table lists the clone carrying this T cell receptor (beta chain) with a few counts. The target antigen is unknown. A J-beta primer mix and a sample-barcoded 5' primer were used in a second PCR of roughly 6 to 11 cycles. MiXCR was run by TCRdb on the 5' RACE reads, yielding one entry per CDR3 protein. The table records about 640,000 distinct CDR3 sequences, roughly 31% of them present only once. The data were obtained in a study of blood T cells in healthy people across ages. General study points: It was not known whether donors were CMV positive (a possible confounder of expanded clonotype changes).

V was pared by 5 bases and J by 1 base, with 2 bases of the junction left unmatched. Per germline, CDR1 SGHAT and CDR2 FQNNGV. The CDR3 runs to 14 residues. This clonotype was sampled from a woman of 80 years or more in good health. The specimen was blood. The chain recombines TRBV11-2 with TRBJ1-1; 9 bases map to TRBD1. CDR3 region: CASSKTGGNTEAFF. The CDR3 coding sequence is TGTGCCAGCAGCAAGACAGGGGGGAACACTGAAGCTTTCTTT.